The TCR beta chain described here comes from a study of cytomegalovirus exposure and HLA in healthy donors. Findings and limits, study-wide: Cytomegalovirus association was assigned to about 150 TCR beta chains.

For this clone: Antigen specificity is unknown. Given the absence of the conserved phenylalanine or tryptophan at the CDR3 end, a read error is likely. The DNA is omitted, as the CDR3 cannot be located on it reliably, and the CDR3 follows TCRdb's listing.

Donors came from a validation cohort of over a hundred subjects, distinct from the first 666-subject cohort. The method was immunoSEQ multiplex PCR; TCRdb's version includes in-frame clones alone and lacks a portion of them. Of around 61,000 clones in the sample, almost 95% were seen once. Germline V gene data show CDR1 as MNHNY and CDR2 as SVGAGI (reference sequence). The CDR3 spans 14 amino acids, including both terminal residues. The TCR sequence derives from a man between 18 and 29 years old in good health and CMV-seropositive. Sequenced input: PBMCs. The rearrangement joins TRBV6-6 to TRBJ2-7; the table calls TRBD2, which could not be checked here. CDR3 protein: CASNLGTSGPSIVI.